This T cell receptor (beta chain) was recovered during a study of control samples from healthy donors and cancer patients. This CDR3 is 12 amino acids long. Germline-derived CDR1 and CDR2 are SGHTA and FQGNSA. The J segment lost 6 bases and the V segment lost 1 base, leaving 0 bases of the junction unmatched. Clones were read by immunoSEQ multiplex PCR, and TCRdb kept only the in-frame ones, dropping some. This sample has roughly 150,000 clones, with roughly 92% found just once. The sequence was collected from a man aged 45-60 years in good health. This chain connects TRBV7-2 to TRBJ2-7; TRBD1 aligns across 7 bases. The sequenced sample was blood. The CDR3 DNA is TGTGCCAGCAGCTTAGACAGGGGCGAGCAGTACTTC. Its translation is CASSLDRGEQYF.